This TCR beta chain was sequenced during a study of identical twins. TCRdb called the 5' RACE reads again in MiXCR, with one record for every CDR3 protein. The sample records 700,000 or so distinct CDR3 sequences, over 20% being singletons. This clonotype was detected a few times. Antigen: not known. V was cut by 6 bases and J by 0 bases, with 15 bases left in between. Germline V CDR1 and CDR2: SNHLY, FYNNEI. The CDR3 sequence is 15 residues long. Overall study findings and caveats: Twin pairs' shared out-of-frame alpha sequences were enriched in low generation probability. A lower insertion count was a feature of abundant cord blood beta clonotypes, with no such feature in memory repertoires.

This sample was also put to use in a study of T cells expressing NK-cell markers. In that study: Beta-chain profiling covered CD3+CD56+NKG2C+, CD3+CD56+NKG2C- and CD3+CD56-NKG2C+ sorted subsets. HCMV serostatus: most of the eight sequenced donors positive, one negative.

The receptor's source is a woman between 18 and 30 years old in good health. The chain is built from TRBV2 and TRBJ2-7; a weak D match, TRBD1 (6 bases). The specimen sequenced was PBMCs. Written as DNA, the CDR3 is TGTGCCAGCAGCGCCGGGACATATAGCTCCTACGAGCAGTACTTC. Protein product: CASSAGTYSSYEQYF.